This entry is about one T cell receptor (beta chain). Antigen unknown. This entry belongs to a study of OX40 agonist ivuxolimab in advanced cancers. Overall study context: Ivuxolimab, which is an agonistic anti-OX40 (CD134) antibody, was administered to the patients. Partial responses occurred in three patients (one hepatocellular carcinoma, two cutaneous melanoma). Study-wide results and limits: Among T cells, CD8+ cells averaged more expanded clones than CD4+ cells.

This CDR3 has 13 residues. Deletions cut 0 bases from V and 4 bases from J, with 4 bases between. The germline V gene encodes CDR1 MNHEY and CDR2 SMNVEV (reference sequence). Patients were ruled out by autoimmune disease history or systemic immunosuppression. Generated by immunoSEQ multiplex PCR, the TCRdb table keeps only in-frame clones and is missing some. Of 60,000 to 90,000 clones listed, roughly 91% are singletons. The TCR was taken from an adult with an advanced solid tumor such as melanoma, head and neck, liver or kidney cancer. The chain carries TRBV27 and TRBJ1-5; D remains ambiguous. This specimen was CD4+ or CD8+ T cells sorted from blood, taken in a trial of the OX40 agonist ivuxolimab. The DNA of the CDR3 is TGTGCCAGCAGTTTATCCCGTAATCAGCCCCAGCATTTT. It codes for CASSLSRNQPQHF.